These 3 T cell receptor beta chains share one sample of origin, sequenced in a study of blood T cell repertoires in COVID-19. Clones were read by immunoSEQ multiplex PCR, and TCRdb kept only the in-frame ones, dropping some. The sample includes more than 95,000 clones, approximately 85% of them seen just once. Sequenced: peripheral blood. Receptors were obtained from a woman at least 80 years old with COVID-19, enrolled during active disease.

The chain links TRBV6-2 or TRBV6-3 to TRBJ2-3; TRBD2 matches at 7 bases. The V and J ends lost 5 bases and 4 bases, in that order; junction bases with no gene match: 12. CDR1 and CDR2 from the germline V gene are MNHEY and SVGEGT. The CDR3 loop spans 16 amino acids. The CDR3 sequence: CASSPPPAGVADTQYF. The CDR3 coding sequence is TGTGCCAGCAGTCCGCCCCCTGCGGGAGTTGCAGATACGCAGTATTTT.

This clone was seen once. V and J are TRBV28 and TRBJ2-7; 15 nucleotides match TRBD2. The CDR3 is 16 residues long. Unmatched junction bases numbered 6, after V lost 4 bases and J lost 5 bases. Germline CDR1 is MDHEN and CDR2 is SYDVKM. Here the CDR3 reads CASSSGLAGGPNEQYF. The CDR3 DNA reads TGTGCCAGCAGTTCCGGACTAGCGGGAGGGCCGAACGAGCAGTACTTC.

The rearrangement links TRBV28 to TRBJ2-1; 9 nucleotides match TRBD1. Trimming removed 5 bases from V and 6 bases from J; junction bases left unmatched: 8. CDR1 MDHEN and CDR2 SYDVKM come from the germline V gene. CDR3 length: 15 residues. In DNA, the CDR3 is TGTGCCAGCAGTGCAACGGGACAGGGCTCCAATGAGCAGTTCTTC. The encoded protein is CASSATGQGSNEQFF.